Detailed here is one T cell receptor beta chain. This sample stems from a study of glioma-infiltrating T cells. Amplification of TCR alpha and beta CDR3 regions from RNA used iRepertoire nested multiplex PCR. TCRdb redid the calling of the multiplex PCR reads with MiXCR, one entry per CDR3 protein. The sample lists fewer than 11,000 distinct CDR3 sequences, roughly 59% occurring once. The CDR3 is 13 amino acids. Germline V gives CDR1 DFQATT, CDR2 SNEGSKA (reference sequence). The V end was cut by 7 bases, the J end by 4 bases, with 16 bases between. This TCR came from a human donor with low-grade glioma or glioblastoma, undergoing nonglioma brain surgery, or in good health (not recorded which). Specimen: glioma tissue, nonneoplastic brain tissue, or PBMCs (not recorded which). The rearrangement links TRBV20-1 to TRBJ1-1, with a tentative D call TRBD1 (5 bases). The chain's CDR3 is CSGRGDDGTEAFF. DNA of the CDR3: TGCAGTGGGAGGGGCGATGATGGCACTGAAGCTTTCTTT.